The T cell receptor beta chain under discussion was sequenced for a study of breast tumors, draining lymph nodes, adjacent tissues. This clonotype was recorded many times. TCRdb recomputed calls from the multiplex PCR reads with MiXCR, one row per CDR3 protein. Of about 170,000 distinct CDR3 sequences in the sample, approximately 30% are singletons; the top ten hold roughly 3.8%. The V gene lost 10 bases and the J gene lost 2 bases, with 9 bases spanning the gap. This CDR3 is 12 amino acids long. Germline V CDR1 and CDR2: LNHDA, SQIVND (reference sequence). Samples came from axillary lymph nodes draining the breast cancer.

The sequence came from a female donor with breast cancer. Some clones in this sample may be carry-over from other donors' samples. Sequencing was performed on axillary lymph node tissue. The genes are TRBV19 and TRBJ1-5; D is uncertain. The CDR3 is CATRLRNQPQHF. Here the CDR3 DNA reads TGTGCCACCCGCTTGCGCAATCAGCCCCAGCATTTT. The full variable domain, with the rest looked up from reference TRBV19 and TRBJ1-5, is DGGITQSPKYLFRKEGQNVTLSCEQNLNHDAMYWYRQDPGQGLRLIYYSQIVNDFQKGDIAEGYSVSREKKESFPLTVTSAQKNPTAFYLCATRLRNQPQHFGDGTRLSIL.